A single sample is the source of the 24 T cell receptor beta chains below, sequenced in a study of blood T cell repertoires in COVID-19 (dated by TCRdb to about 2020). The library was generated by the immunoSEQ multiplex PCR assay. The clones in this table, taken by TCRdb from immuneACCESS, are in-frame only. Not every clone is retained; where verified, under half of the shortfall comes from an unresolved V gene, and the cause of the rest is unknown. For this sample there are about 61,000 clones; roughly 84% appear just once. Together, the top ten hold 5.1% of the sample. Sequenced: peripheral blood. These receptors were collected from a man older than 75 in a cohort sampled during active COVID-19.

The rearrangement joins TRBV5-1 to TRBJ2-6; D gene ambiguous. Germline CDR1 reads SGHRS; CDR2 reads YFSETQ. Trimming cost V 2 bases and J 1 base, with 10 bases left between them. This CDR3 has 16 amino acids. CDR3 residues: CASSFRSVSGANVLTF. Written as DNA, the CDR3 is TGCGCCAGCAGCTTTCGGTCTGTATCTGGGGCCAACGTCCTGACTTTC.

The genes are TRBV5-1 and TRBJ2-3, with 9 bases lining up with TRBD2. The CDR3 is 16 amino acids. V lost 3 bases, J lost 4 bases, and 9 bases stayed unmatched. Germline loops: CDR1 SGHRS, CDR2 YFSETQ. CDR3 protein: CASSYRSGSRADTQYF. The CDR3 region has the DNA TGCGCCAGCAGCTATCGTAGCGGGAGTCGGGCAGATACGCAGTATTTT.

The chain uses TRBV7-8 and TRBJ1-1; 7 bases agree with TRBD1. CDR1 is SGHVS and CDR2 is FQNEAQ in the germline V gene. J lost 2 bases, V lost 5 bases, and 5 bases had no gene match. This CDR3 is 14 amino acids long. The CDR3 is CASSTDRINTEAFF. Here the CDR3 DNA reads TGTGCCAGCAGCACGGACAGGATAAACACTGAAGCTTTCTTT.

This clone was seen only once. The chain is built from TRBV25-1 and TRBJ1-1; possibly TRBD1 for D (5 bases). Per the germline V gene, CDR1 is MGHDK and CDR2 is SYGVNS. The CDR3 contains 13 residues. Trimming took 5 bases from V and 10 from J, leaving 17 bases between them. The CDR3: CASSRGDPGTAFF. CDR3 DNA: TGTGCCAGCAGTCGCGGGGACCCGGGGACAGCTTTCTTT.

CDR3 sequence (DNA): TGTGCCAGCAGTGAGGCAGGGAACACCGGGGAGCTGTTTTTT. It specifies CASSEAGNTGELFF. This chain joins TRBV6-4 and TRBJ2-2, with D unclear. The length of the CDR3 is 14 residues. V was shortened by 3 bases and J by 1 base, with 6 bases between the two germline ends. Germline assignment: CDR1 MRHNA and CDR2 SNTAGT.

The genes are TRBV6-1 and TRBJ1-2; D unresolved. The CDR3 is 12 residues long. The V and J ends lost 3 bases and 2 bases respectively, with 4 bases between them. CDR1 and CDR2 (germline): MNHNS, SASEGT. The CDR3 bases are TGTGCCAGCAGTGACGGGAACTATGGCTACACCTTC. The encoded protein is CASSDGNYGYTF.

The CDR3 reads CAISATSYGYTF. CDR3 coding DNA: TGTGCCATCAGTGCAACATCCTATGGCTACACCTTC. This rearrangement joins TRBV10-3 to TRBJ1-2; D gene ambiguous. CDR1 is ENHRY, CDR2 SYGVKD, per germline. CDR3 length: 12 residues. V was clipped by 4 bases and J by 4 bases, with 7 bases between them.

The rearrangement uses TRBV25-1 and TRBJ2-2; 13 bases align to TRBD2. CDR1 and CDR2 from the germline V gene are MGHDK and SYGVNS. With 4 bases clipped from V and 7 bases from J, the junction kept 6 bases outside the gene matches. The CDR3 extends over 16 amino acids. The CDR3 sequence: CASSGGLAGLSGELFF. The CDR3 DNA sequence: TGTGCCAGCAGTGGGGGACTAGCGGGGTTGAGCGGGGAGCTGTTTTTT. Based on the CDR3 plus reference TRBV25-1 and TRBJ2-2, the full variable domain is EADIYQTPRYLVIGTGKKITLECSQTMGHDKMYWYQQDPGMELHLIHYSYGVNSTEKGDLSSESTVSRIRTEHFPLTLESARPSHTSQYLCASSGGLAGLSGELFFGEGSRLTVL.

The chain employs TRBV18 and TRBJ1-1; 9 nucleotides line up with TRBD1. V was clipped by 2 bases and J by 5 bases; unmatched bases: 6. The CDR3 consists of 15 residues. Germline V gives CDR1 KGHSH, CDR2 LQKENI. The DNA of the CDR3 is TGTGCCAGCTCACCAGGACAGGGGATGGGGACTGAAGCTTTCTTT. As protein: CASSPGQGMGTEAFF.

This rearrangement joins TRBV19 to TRBJ1-1; 7 bases align to TRBD1. V lost 3 bases to trimming and J lost 6 bases; unmatched junction nucleotides: 7. The CDR3 runs to 14 residues. Germline CDR1 LNHDA, CDR2 SQIVND (reference sequence). CDR3 region: CASSILGQTPEAFF. The CDR3 DNA follows: TGTGCCAGTAGTATCCTGGGACAGACCCCTGAAGCTTTCTTT.

The V gene is TRBV3-1 (or the pseudogene TRBV3-2), the J gene TRBJ1-1; 8 bases are a match to TRBD1. V trimming: 6 bases; J trimming: 0 bases; junction bases outside the gene matches: 6. This CDR3 is 15 amino acids long. Germline V gene sequence: CDR1 LGHDT, CDR2 YNNKEL (reference sequence). The CDR3 bases are TGTGCCAGCAGAGGGACAGGCGCGATGAACACTGAAGCTTTCTTT. The encoded protein is CASRGTGAMNTEAFF.

This CDR3 is CASSQMSYEQYF. CDR3 coding DNA: TGTGCCAGCAGCCAAATGTCCTACGAGCAGTACTTC. The chain carries TRBV7-2 and TRBJ2-7, with unresolved D. There are 12 residues in the CDR3. V lost 5 bases to trimming and J lost 1 base, with 6 bases between them. Germline V gene data show CDR1 as SGHTA and CDR2 as FQGNSA. Full variable domain (missing parts from reference TRBV7-2 and TRBJ2-7): GAGVSQSPSNKVTEKGKDVELRCDPISGHTALYWYRQSLGQGLEFLIYFQGNSAPDKSGLPSDRFSAERTGGSVSTLTIQRTQQEDSAVYLCASSQMSYEQYFGPGTRLTVT.

This chain uses TRBV18 with TRBJ2-3, with 13 bases identical to TRBD2. Germline V lookup: CDR1 KGHSH, CDR2 LQKENI. The junction had 7 bases not matched to a gene; V was cut back by 6 bases and J by 1 base. The CDR3 spans 17 residues. In DNA form, the CDR3 reads TGTGCCAGCTCCCCGGGACTAGCGGGGACTGGCACAGATACGCAGTATTTT. It specifies CASSPGLAGTGTDTQYF.

The genes are TRBV9 and TRBJ2-3; 9 nucleotides align to TRBD1. The germline CDR1 and CDR2 sequences are SGDLS and YYNGEE. The CDR3 runs 15 residues. After removal of 2 bases from V and 3 bases from J, the junction contained 4 bases not matched to a gene. For the CDR3, the DNA is TGTGCCAGCAGCGTTGAGGGACAGGGTACAGATACGCAGTATTTT. This gives the protein CASSVEGQGTDTQYF.

The V and J genes are TRBV2 and TRBJ1-2, with 8 bases lining up with TRBD1. This CDR3 contains 14 residues. V was pared by 5 bases and J by 4 bases, with 6 bases of the junction left unmatched. The germline gives CDR1 SNHLY, CDR2 FYNNEI. DNA of the CDR3: TGTGCCAGCAGTCGGGACAGGACTTTCTATGGCTACACCTTC. Translating it yields CASSRDRTFYGYTF.

The chain carries TRBV3-1 (or the pseudogene TRBV3-2) and TRBJ2-7; no reliable D call. V lost 1 base to trimming and J lost 0 bases, with 10 bases between them. Germline-derived CDR1 and CDR2 are LGHDT and YNNKEL (reference sequence). The CDR3 totals 15 residues. CDR3 amino acids: CASSQGQVYSYEQYF. DNA of the CDR3: TGTGCCAGCAGCCAAGGGCAGGTCTACTCCTACGAGCAGTACTTC.

The gene calls are TRBV5-8 and TRBJ1-5; 7 bases agree with TRBD1. Trimming removed 3 bases from V and 6 bases from J; junction bases left unmatched: 12. CDR1 is SGHTS, CDR2 YDEGEE, per germline. There are 16 residues in the CDR3. The CDR3 loop reads CASSSGRQGGRQPQHF. DNA of the CDR3: TGTGCCAGCAGCTCAGGACGACAGGGCGGGCGTCAGCCCCAGCATTTT. Filled out from reference TRBV5-8 and TRBJ1-5, the complete variable domain reads EAGVTQSPTHLIKTRGQQATLRCSPISGHTSVYWYQQALGLGLQFLLWYDEGEERNRGNFPPRFSGRQFPNYSSELNVNALELEDSALYLCASSSGRQGGRQPQHFGDGTRLSIL.

This clone was counted a single time. This chain connects TRBV11-3 to TRBJ2-5, with 14 bases that match TRBD2. The CDR3 covers 16 residues. Germline values: CDR1 SGHNT, CDR2 YENEEA. J lost 1 base, V lost 3 bases, and 1 base had no gene match. CDR3 DNA: TGTGCCAGCAGCTTGGGACTAGCGGGGGCCCAAGAGACCCAGTACTTC. It codes for CASSLGLAGAQETQYF.

The chain has TRBV27 and TRBJ1-3, with D uncertain. Trimming took off 3 bases at V and 0 bases at J, with 3 bases between the two ends. This CDR3 is 13 amino acids long. Germline CDR1 MNHEY, CDR2 SMNVEV (reference sequence). The CDR3 DNA follows: TGTGCCAGCAGTTTTAGCTCTGGAAACACCATATATTTT. Its translation is CASSFSSGNTIYF.

This clone was seen only a few times. J is TRBJ2-2 and V is TRBV30, with 12 bases aligning to TRBD2. This CDR3 has 15 residues. V trimming: 8 bases; J trimming: 2 bases; junction bases outside the gene matches: 6. CDR1 and CDR2 from the germline V gene are GTSNPN and SVGIG (reference sequence). The CDR3 nucleotides read TGTGCCCGCTCTAGCGGGAGGGCTAACACCGGGGAGCTGTTTTTT. It encodes CARSSGRANTGELFF. Full variable domain (missing parts from reference TRBV30 and TRBJ2-2): SQTIHQWPATLVQPVGSPLSLECTVEGTSNPNLYWYRQAAGRGLQLLFYSVGIGQISSEVPQNLSASRPQDRQFILSSKKLLLSDSGFYLCARSSGRANTGELFFGEGSRLTVL.

This chain uses TRBV24-1 with TRBJ1-2; a possible D gene is TRBD1 (6 bases). The CDR3 runs 14 residues. With 3 bases removed from V and 5 bases from J, the gap between germline ends came to 12 bases. From germline, CDR1 is KGHDR and CDR2 SFDVKD. The DNA for the CDR3 is TGTGCCACCAGTGATCGAGACAGGAATTATGGCTACACCTTC. This gives the protein CATSDRDRNYGYTF.

The chain combines TRBV3-1 (or the pseudogene TRBV3-2) with TRBJ2-5; D perhaps matches TRBD2 (6 bases). The V end lost 1 base, the J end lost 0 bases, and 12 bases lay between the germline ends. CDR3 length equals 16 residues. Looked up from germline, CDR1 is LGHDT and CDR2 is YNNKEL (reference sequence). The CDR3 coding sequence is TGTGCCAGCAGCCAAGGTTCGCGGGGTAACCAAGAGACCCAGTACTTC. This gives the protein CASSQGSRGNQETQYF.

This chain links TRBV7-6 with TRBJ2-5; TRBD2 is a possible D gene (5 bases). Germline loops: CDR1 SGHVS, CDR2 FNYEAQ. The CDR3 is 16 residues long. Trimming took 7 bases from V and 4 from J, leaving 22 bases between them. The CDR3 loop is CASTTPLGPQRETQYF. As DNA, the CDR3 is TGTGCCAGCACCACACCACTAGGGCCCCAGAGAGAGACCCAGTACTTC.

The chain employs TRBV19 and TRBJ1-1, with D maybe TRBD1 (5 bases). This CDR3 is 12 amino acids long. In germline, CDR1 is LNHDA, CDR2 SQIVND (reference sequence). V was pared by 6 bases and J by 3 bases, with 8 bases between. The CDR3 region is CASRSRDTEAFF. CDR3 nucleotides: TGTGCCAGTAGAAGCAGGGACACTGAAGCTTTCTTT. The full variable domain, its missing parts supplied by reference TRBV19 and TRBJ1-1, is DGGITQSPKYLFRKEGQNVTLSCEQNLNHDAMYWYRQDPGQGLRLIYYSQIVNDFQKGDIAEGYSVSREKKESFPLTVTSAQKNPTAFYLCASRSRDTEAFFGQGTRLTVV.